Following are 12 T cell receptor beta chains from one sample sequenced in a study of early stage breast cancer tumors. TCRdb keeps only in-frame clones here, not all; method: immunoSEQ multiplex PCR. The sample shows some 29,000 clones, approximately 84% of them seen only once. Sequencing input: blood. The receptors here all came from a person aged 50-59 years with breast cancer.

The rearrangement links TRBV5-1 to TRBJ1-3; D remains ambiguous. CDR3 length: 15 residues. The ends were cut back, 2 bases at V and 0 bases at J, with 9 bases in the middle. Per germline, CDR1 SGHRS and CDR2 YFSETQ. The CDR3 DNA reads TGCGCCAGCAGCTTAGACCCCCGCTCTGGAAACACCATATATTTT. Its translation: CASSLDPRSGNTIYF.

This rearrangement joins TRBV5-1 to TRBJ1-1, with a possible D match to TRBD1 (6 bases). Germline V lookup: CDR1 SGHRS, CDR2 YFSETQ. The CDR3 is made up of 13 amino acids. V lost 2 bases to trimming and J lost 4 bases, with 9 bases between them. CDR3 residues: CASSFLQGTEAFF. DNA for the CDR3: TGCGCCAGCAGCTTCTTACAGGGCACTGAAGCTTTCTTT. Together with reference TRBV5-1 and TRBJ1-1, the CDR3 gives the full variable domain: KAGVTQTPRYLIKTRGQQVTLSCSPISGHRSVSWYQQTPGQGLQFLFEYFSETQRNKGNFPGRFSGRQFSNSRSEMNVSTLELGDSALYLCASSFLQGTEAFFGQGTRLTVV.

The chain links TRBV5-1 to TRBJ1-2; 10 bases fit TRBD1. V lost 4 bases to trimming and J lost 6 bases; unmatched junction nucleotides: 3. The germline gives CDR1 SGHRS, CDR2 YFSETQ. The CDR3 has 13 residues. CDR3 sequence: CASSQTGGHGYTF. The CDR3 DNA follows: TGCGCCAGCAGCCAGACAGGGGGCCATGGCTACACCTTC.

The chain is built from TRBV2 and TRBJ2-5; D perhaps matches TRBD2 (5 bases). Germline assignment: CDR1 SNHLY and CDR2 FYNNEI. With 5 bases removed from V and 3 bases from J, the gap between germline ends came to 13 bases. The CDR3 consists of 14 residues. CDR3 nucleotide sequence: TGTGCCAGCAGTAGTCGGGGAACCAAAGAGACCCAGTACTTC. Its translation is CASSSRGTKETQYF.

The CDR3 protein is CASNAGHSGELFF. CDR3 nucleotides: TGTGCCAGCAACGCGGGTCATAGCGGGGAGCTGTTTTTT. The rearrangement uses TRBV6-6 and TRBJ2-2, with D possibly matching TRBD2 (5 bases). Looked up from germline, CDR1 is MNHNY and CDR2 is SVGAGI (reference sequence). With 7 bases removed from V and 7 bases from J, the gap between germline ends came to 13 bases. CDR3 size: 13 residues.

This chain's CDR3 is CASSGGTDSGNTIYF. The CDR3 DNA follows: TGTGCCAGCAGTGGGGGGACGGACTCTGGAAACACCATATATTTT. V gene TRBV2 combines with J gene TRBJ1-3; TRBD1 is a possible D gene (5 bases). The CDR3 loop spans 15 amino acids. The V end was cut by 4 bases, the J end by 0 bases, with 10 bases between. CDR1 is SNHLY, CDR2 FYNNEI, per germline.

This chain uses TRBV9 with TRBJ1-3, with D possibly being TRBD1 (5 bases). The V and J ends lost 0 bases and 3 bases respectively, with 13 bases between them. Germline CDR1 reads SGDLS; CDR2 reads YYNGEE. This CDR3 comprises 16 residues. In DNA, the CDR3 is TGTGCCAGCAGCGTAGATGTGAGGGGATATGGAAACACCATATATTTT. Its translation is CASSVDVRGYGNTIYF. The variable domain in full, completed from reference TRBV9 and TRBJ1-3, reads DSGVTQTPKHLITATGQRVTLRCSPRSGDLSVYWYQQSLDQGLQFLIQYYNGEERAKGNILERFSAQQFPDLHSELNLSSLELGDSALYFCASSVDVRGYGNTIYFGEGSWLTVV.

The chain combines TRBV30 with TRBJ1-1; possibly TRBD1 for D (5 bases). Germline CDR1 is GTSNPN and CDR2 is SVGIG (reference sequence). Trimming took 5 bases from V and 4 from J, leaving 14 bases between them. This CDR3 contains 13 residues. CDR3 loop: CAWAPEGRTEAFF. CDR3 in DNA: TGTGCCTGGGCACCTGAGGGACGCACTGAAGCTTTCTTT.

The chain combines TRBV10-3 with TRBJ1-4; D unresolved. The CDR3 totals 16 residues. In germline, CDR1 is ENHRY, CDR2 SYGVKD. V gave up 3 bases and J gave up 0 bases, with 11 bases separating them. The CDR3 here is CAISDSDIPTNEKLFF. The CDR3 DNA sequence: TGTGCCATCAGTGACTCTGACATACCAACTAATGAAAAACTGTTTTTT.

The V and J genes are TRBV20-1 and TRBJ2-7; tentatively, D is TRBD1 (8 bases). Germline V CDR1 and CDR2: DFQATT, SNEGSKA (reference sequence). The CDR3 runs to 11 residues. Trimming took 5 bases from V and 12 from J, leaving 17 bases between them. Written as DNA, the CDR3 is TGCAGTGCTCCCGGGGGGACAGGCGTGTACTTC. Residues: CSAPGGTGVYF.

The rearrangement links TRBV4-1 to TRBJ2-2, with TRBD2 matching 9 bases. Germline values: CDR1 MGHRA, CDR2 YSYEKL. V shed 2 bases, J shed 5 bases, and the junction held 6 bases outside the gene matches. The CDR3 is 16 amino acids. The CDR3 sequence: CASSQRGTSRTGELFF. The DNA for the CDR3 is TGCGCCAGCAGCCAACGCGGGACTAGCAGAACCGGGGAGCTGTTTTTT.

The CDR3 DNA sequence: TGTGCCAGCAGCCCGGGCCTTAGGACTAATGAAAAACTGTTTTTT. This encodes CASSPGLRTNEKLFF. The chain has TRBV5-6 and TRBJ1-4; D is unresolved. The CDR3 covers 15 residues. Deletions cut 4 bases from V and 2 bases from J, with 12 bases between. From germline, CDR1 is SGHDT and CDR2 YYEEEE.